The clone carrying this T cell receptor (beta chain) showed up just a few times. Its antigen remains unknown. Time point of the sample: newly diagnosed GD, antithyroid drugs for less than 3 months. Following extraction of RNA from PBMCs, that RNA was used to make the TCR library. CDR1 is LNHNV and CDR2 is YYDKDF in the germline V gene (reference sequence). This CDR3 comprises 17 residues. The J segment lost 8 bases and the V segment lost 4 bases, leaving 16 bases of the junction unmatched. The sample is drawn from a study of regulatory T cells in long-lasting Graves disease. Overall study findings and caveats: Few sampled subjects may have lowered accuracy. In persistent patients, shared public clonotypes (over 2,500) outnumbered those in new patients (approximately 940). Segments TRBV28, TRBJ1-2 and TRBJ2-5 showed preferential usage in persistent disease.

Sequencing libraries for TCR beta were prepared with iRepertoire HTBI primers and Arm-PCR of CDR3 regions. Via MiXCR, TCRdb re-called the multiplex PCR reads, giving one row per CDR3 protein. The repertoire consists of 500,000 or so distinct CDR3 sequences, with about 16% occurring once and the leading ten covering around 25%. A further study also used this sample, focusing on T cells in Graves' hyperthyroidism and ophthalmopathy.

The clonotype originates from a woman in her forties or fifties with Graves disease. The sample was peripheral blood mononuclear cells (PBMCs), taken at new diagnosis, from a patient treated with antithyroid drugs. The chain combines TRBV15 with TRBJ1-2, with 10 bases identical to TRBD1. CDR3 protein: CATSTLFPGQGSNGYTF. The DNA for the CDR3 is TGTGCCACCAGCACCCTTTTCCCGGGACAGGGGTCGAACGGCTACACCTTC.